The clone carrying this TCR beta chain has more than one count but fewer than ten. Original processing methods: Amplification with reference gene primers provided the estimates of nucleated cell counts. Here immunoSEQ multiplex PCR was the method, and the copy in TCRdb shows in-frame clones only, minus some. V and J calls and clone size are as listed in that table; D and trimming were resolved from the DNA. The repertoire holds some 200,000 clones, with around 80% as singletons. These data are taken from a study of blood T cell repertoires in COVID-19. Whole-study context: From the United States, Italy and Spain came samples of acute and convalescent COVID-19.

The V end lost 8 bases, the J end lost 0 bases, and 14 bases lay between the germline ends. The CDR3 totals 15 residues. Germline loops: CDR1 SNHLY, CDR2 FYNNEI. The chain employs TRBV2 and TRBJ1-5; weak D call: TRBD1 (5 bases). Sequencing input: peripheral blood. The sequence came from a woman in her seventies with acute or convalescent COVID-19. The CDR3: CASGVGALSNQPQHF. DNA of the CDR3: TGTGCCAGCGGGGTAGGGGCCCTTAGCAATCAGCCCCAGCATTTT.